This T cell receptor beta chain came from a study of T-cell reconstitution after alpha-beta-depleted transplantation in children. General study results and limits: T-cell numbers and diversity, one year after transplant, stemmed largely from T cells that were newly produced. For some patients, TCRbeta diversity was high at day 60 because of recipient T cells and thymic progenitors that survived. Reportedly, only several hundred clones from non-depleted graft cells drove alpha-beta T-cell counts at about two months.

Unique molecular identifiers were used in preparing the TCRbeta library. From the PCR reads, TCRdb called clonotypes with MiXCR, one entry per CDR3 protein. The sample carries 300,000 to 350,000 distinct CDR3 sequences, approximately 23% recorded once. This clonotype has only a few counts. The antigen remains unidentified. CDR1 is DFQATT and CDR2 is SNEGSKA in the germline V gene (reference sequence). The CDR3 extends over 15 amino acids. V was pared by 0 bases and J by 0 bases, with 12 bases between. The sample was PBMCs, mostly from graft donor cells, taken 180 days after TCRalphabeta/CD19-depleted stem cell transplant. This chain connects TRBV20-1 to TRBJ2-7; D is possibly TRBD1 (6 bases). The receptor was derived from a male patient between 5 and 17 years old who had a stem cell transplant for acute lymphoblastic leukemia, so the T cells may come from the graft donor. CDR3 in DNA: TGCAGTGCTAGAGATTTACAGGGAGCCTCCTACGAGCAGTACTTC. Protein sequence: CSARDLQGASYEQYF.